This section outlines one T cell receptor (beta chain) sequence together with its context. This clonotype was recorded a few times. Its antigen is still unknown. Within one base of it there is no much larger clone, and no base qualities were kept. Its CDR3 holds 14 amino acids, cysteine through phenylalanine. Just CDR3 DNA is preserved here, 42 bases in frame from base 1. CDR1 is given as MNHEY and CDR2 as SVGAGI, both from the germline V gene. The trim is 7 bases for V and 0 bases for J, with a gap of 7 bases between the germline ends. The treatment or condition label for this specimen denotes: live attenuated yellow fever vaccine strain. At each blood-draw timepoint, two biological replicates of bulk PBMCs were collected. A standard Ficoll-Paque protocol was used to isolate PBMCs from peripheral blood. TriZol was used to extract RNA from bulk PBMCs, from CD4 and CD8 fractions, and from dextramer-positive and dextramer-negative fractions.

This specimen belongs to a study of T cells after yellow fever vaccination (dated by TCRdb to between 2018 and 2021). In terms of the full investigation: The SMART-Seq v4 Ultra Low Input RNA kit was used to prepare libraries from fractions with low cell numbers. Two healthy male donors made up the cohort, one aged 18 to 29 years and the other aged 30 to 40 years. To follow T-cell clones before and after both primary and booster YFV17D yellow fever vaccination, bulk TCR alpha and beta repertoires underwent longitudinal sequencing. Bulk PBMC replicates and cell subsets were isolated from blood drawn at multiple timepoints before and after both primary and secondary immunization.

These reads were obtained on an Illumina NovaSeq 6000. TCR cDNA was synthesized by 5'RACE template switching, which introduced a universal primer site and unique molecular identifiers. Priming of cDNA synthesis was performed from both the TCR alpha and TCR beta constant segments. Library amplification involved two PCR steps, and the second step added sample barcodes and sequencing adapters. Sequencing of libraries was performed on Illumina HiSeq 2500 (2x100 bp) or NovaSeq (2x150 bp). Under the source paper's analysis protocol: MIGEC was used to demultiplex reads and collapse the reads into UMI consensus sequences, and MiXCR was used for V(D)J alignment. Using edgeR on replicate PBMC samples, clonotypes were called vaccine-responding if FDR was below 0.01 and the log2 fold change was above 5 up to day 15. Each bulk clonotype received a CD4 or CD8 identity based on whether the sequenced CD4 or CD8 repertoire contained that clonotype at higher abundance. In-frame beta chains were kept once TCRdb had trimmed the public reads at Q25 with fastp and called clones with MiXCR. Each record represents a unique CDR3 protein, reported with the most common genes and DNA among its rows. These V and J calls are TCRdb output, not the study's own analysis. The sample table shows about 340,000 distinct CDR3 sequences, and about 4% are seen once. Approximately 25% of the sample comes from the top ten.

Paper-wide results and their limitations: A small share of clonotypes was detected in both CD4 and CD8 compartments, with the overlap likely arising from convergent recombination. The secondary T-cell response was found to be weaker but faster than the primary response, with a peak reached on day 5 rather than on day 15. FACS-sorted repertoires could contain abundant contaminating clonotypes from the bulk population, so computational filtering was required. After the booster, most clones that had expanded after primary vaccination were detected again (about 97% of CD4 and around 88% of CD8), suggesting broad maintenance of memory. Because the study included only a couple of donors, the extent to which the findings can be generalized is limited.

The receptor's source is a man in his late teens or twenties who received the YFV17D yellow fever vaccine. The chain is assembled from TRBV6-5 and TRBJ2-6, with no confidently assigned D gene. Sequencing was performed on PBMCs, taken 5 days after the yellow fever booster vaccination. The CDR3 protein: CASTGYSGANVLTF. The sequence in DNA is TGTGCCAGCACGGGTTACTCTGGGGCCAACGTCCTGACTTTC.